This T cell receptor beta chain is drawn from a study of cytomegalovirus exposure and HLA in healthy donors. General observations from the study: Investigators reported fewer than 200 TCR beta chains as tied to cytomegalovirus. Reports credit the classifier with highly specific, highly sensitive diagnosis of cytomegalovirus status.

About this clone itself: Its antigen is as yet unknown. Relative to the germline gene, one junction end is altered; a read error may explain this.

Both 60 Vbeta primers and 13 Jbeta primers went into the PCR. Data came from immunoSEQ multiplex PCR; TCRdb stores just in-frame clones and leaves some out. The repertoire holds 95,000 to 150,000 clones, with around 75% as singletons. This CDR3 has 13 amino acids. Germline-derived CDR1 and CDR2 are SGHAT and FQNNGV. The source is a man aged 25 to 40 in good health and CMV-seronegative. Sequencing was done on a sample of PBMCs. The chain carries TRBV11-2 and TRBJ1-3; a possible D gene is TRBD1 (6 bases). This CDR3 is CASSSELTGFSDF. The DNA of the CDR3 is TGTGCCAGCAGCTCCGAGTTAACAGGGTTTTCGGATTTT.